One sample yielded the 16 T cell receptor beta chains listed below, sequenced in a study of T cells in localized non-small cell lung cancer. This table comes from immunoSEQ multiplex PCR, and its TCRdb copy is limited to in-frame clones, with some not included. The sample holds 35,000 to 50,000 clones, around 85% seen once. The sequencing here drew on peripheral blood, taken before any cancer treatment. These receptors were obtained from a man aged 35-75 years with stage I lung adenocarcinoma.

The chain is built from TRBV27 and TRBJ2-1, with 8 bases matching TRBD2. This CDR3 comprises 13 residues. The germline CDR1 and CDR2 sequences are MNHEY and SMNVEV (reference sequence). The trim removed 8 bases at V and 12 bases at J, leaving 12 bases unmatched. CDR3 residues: CASGGRTQMRQFF. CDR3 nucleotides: TGTGCCAGCGGCGGGAGGACCCAAATGAGGCAGTTCTTC.

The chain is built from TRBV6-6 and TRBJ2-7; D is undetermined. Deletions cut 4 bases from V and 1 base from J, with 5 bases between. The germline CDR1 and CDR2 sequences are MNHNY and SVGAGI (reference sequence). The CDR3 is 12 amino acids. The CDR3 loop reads CASSSLSYEQYF. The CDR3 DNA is TGTGCCAGCAGTTCCCTTTCCTACGAGCAGTACTTC.

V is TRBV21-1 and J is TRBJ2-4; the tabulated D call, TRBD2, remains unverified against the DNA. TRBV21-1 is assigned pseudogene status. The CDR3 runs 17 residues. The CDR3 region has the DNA TGTGCCAGCAGCAGGACTAGCGGGAGCGTTGGCAAAAACATTCAGTACTTC. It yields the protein CASSRTSGSVGKNIQYF.

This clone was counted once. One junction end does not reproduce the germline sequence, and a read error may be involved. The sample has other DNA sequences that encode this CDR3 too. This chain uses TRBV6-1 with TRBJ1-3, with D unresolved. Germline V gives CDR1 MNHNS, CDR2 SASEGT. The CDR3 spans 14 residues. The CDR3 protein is CASSEGVSGNTIYF. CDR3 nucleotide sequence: TGTGCCAGTAGTGAGGGAGTCTCTGGAAACACCATATATTTT.

The CDR3 nucleotides are TGCAGTGCTGGACAGGGGAACCAGTACTTC. It translates to CSAGQGNQYF. The rearrangement uses TRBV20-1 and TRBJ2-5; 9 nucleotides match TRBD1. The CDR3 length is 10 residues. Unmatched junction bases numbered 2, after V lost 5 bases and J lost 10 bases. Germline assignment: CDR1 DFQATT and CDR2 SNEGSKA (reference sequence).

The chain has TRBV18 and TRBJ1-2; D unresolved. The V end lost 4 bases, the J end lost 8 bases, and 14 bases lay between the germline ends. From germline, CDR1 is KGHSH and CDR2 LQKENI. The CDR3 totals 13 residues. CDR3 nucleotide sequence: TGTGCCAGCTCACGTACGGAGGACGGGGGCTACACCTTC. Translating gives CASSRTEDGGYTF. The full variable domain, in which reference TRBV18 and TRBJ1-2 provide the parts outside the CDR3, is NAGVMQNPRHLVRRRGQEARLRCSPMKGHSHVYWYRQLPEEGLKFMVYLQKENIIDESGMPKERFSAEFPKEGPSILRIQQVVRGDSAAYFCASSRTEDGGYTFGSGTRLTVV.

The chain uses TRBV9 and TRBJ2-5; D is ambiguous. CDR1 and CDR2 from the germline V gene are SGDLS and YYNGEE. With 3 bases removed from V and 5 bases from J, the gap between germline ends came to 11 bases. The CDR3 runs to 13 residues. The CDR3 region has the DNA TGTGCCAGCAGCGGGGGATATGGGGAGACCCAGTACTTC. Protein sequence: CASSGGYGETQYF.

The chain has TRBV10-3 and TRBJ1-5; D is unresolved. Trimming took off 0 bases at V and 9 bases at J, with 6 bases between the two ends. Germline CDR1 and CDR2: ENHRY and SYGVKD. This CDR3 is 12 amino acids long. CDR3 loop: CAISESDLPQHF. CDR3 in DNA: TGTGCCATCAGTGAGTCCGACTTGCCCCAGCATTTT.

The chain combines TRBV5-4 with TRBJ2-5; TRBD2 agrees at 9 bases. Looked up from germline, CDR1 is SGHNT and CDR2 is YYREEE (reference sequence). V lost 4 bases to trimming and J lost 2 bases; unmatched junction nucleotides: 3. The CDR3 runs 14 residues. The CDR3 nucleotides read TGTGCCAGCAGCCTAGCGGGACTTCAAGAGACCCAGTACTTC. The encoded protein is CASSLAGLQETQYF.

The CDR3 sequence: CASSPQSPYQETQYF. The CDR3 bases are TGTGCCAGCAGCCCCCAGTCCCCGTACCAAGAGACCCAGTACTTC. The gene calls are TRBV7-6 and TRBJ2-5; the D is unclear. With 5 bases removed from V and 0 bases from J, the gap between germline ends came to 13 bases. There are 15 residues in the CDR3. Per germline, CDR1 SGHVS and CDR2 FNYEAQ.

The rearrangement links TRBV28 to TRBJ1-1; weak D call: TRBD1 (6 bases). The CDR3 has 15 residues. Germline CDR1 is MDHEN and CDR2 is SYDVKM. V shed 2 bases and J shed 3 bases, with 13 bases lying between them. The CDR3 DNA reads TGTGCCAGCAGTTTACCGGGGGGCGCTTACACTGAAGCTTTCTTT. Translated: CASSLPGGAYTEAFF.

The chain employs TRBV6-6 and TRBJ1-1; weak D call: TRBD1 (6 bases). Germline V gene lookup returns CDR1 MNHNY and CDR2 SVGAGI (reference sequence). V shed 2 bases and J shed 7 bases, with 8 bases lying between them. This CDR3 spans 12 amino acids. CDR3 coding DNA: TGTGCCAGCAGTTACCCGGACAGTGAAGCTTTCTTT. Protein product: CASSYPDSEAFF.

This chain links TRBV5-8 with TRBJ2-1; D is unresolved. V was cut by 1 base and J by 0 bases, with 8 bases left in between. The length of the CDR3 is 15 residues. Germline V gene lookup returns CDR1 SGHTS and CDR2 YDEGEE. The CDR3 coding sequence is TGTGCCAGCAGCTTGTTAGCCAGCTCCTACAATGAGCAGTTCTTC. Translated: CASSLLASSYNEQFF.

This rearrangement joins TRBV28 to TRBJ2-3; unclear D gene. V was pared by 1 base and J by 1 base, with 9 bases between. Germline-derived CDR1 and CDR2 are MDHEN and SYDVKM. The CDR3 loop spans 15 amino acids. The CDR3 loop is CASSLYGSGTDTQYF. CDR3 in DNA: TGTGCCAGCAGTTTATATGGGTCGGGCACAGATACGCAGTATTTT.

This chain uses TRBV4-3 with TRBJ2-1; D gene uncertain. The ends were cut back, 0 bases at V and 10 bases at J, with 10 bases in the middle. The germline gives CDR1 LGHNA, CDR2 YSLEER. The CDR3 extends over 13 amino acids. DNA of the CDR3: TGCGCCAGCAGCCAAGATCATCAACACGAGCAGTTCTTC. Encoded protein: CASSQDHQHEQFF.

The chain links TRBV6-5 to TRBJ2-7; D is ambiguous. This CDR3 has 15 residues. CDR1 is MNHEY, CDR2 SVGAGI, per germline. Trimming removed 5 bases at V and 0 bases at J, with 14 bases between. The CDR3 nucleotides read TGTGCCAGCAGTCCCGACACTCCTACCTCCTACGAGCAGTACTTC. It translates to CASSPDTPTSYEQYF.